This TCR beta chain was profiled in a study of T-cell reconstitution after alpha-beta-depleted transplantation in children. This clonotype occurred a few times. Trimming took off 10 bases at V and 8 bases at J, with 20 bases between the two ends. The CDR3 spans 13 residues. The germline V gene has CDR1 MDHEN and CDR2 SYDVKM. Unique molecular identifiers featured in how the TCRbeta library was prepared. From the PCR reads, TCRdb called clonotypes with MiXCR, one entry per CDR3 protein. The sample shows about 250,000 distinct CDR3 sequences, about 24% of them seen only once. The V gene is TRBV28, the J gene TRBJ1-2, with D maybe TRBD1 (6 bases). The material was PBMCs, mostly from graft donor cells, obtained 360 days after TCRalphabeta/CD19-depleted stem cell transplant. The sequence was obtained from a female patient between 2 and 10 years old who had a stem cell transplant for congenital amegakaryocytic thrombocytopenia, so the T cells may come from the graft donor. DNA for the CDR3: TGTGCCACCTTAATCGGGGGCGGCGGAGGCTACACCTTC. It encodes CATLIGGGGGYTF.